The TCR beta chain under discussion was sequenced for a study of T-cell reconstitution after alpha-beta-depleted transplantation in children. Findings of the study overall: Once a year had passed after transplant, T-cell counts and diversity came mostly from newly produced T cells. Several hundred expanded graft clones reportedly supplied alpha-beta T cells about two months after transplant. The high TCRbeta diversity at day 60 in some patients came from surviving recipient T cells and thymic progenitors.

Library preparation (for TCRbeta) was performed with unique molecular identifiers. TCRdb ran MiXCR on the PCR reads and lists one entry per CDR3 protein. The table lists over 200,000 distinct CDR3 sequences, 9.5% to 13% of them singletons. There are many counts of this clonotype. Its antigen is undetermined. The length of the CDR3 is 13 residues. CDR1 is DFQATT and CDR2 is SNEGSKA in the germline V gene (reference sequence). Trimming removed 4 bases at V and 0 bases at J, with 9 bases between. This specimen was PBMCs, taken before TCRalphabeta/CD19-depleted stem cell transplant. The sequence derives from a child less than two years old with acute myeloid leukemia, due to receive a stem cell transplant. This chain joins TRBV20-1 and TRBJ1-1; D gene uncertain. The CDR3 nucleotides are TGCAGTGCTAACCGGCAGATGAACACTGAAGCTTTCTTT. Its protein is CSANRQMNTEAFF.